One and the same sample provided the 23 T cell receptor beta chains below, sequenced in a study of blood T cell repertoires in COVID-19. The repertoire was sequenced with immunoSEQ multiplex PCR; TCRdb's copy has only in-frame clones and lacks some. Here the sample spans about 130,000 clones, approximately 82% being singletons. Sequenced: peripheral blood. The source of these receptors is a woman between 45 and 60 years old with acute or convalescent COVID-19.

The CDR3, as DNA: TGTGCCAGCAGTTTTGGCGGATCCTACGAGCAGTACTTC. This encodes CASSFGGSYEQYF. The chain joins TRBV28 to TRBJ2-7; no reliable D call. Trimming pared 3 bases from V and 1 base from J, leaving 7 bases between. The CDR3 runs 13 residues. Germline values: CDR1 MDHEN, CDR2 SYDVKM.

The V and J genes are TRBV9 and TRBJ1-2; TRBD1 might be the D (5 bases). Trimming pared 4 bases from V and 6 bases from J, leaving 19 bases between. Germline values: CDR1 SGDLS, CDR2 YYNGEE. This CDR3 is 15 amino acids long. CDR3 sequence: CASSKTGGDQNGYTF. The CDR3 DNA reads as TGTGCCAGCAGCAAAACCGGGGGAGACCAAAATGGCTACACCTTC.

The chain is built from TRBV3-1 (or the pseudogene TRBV3-2) and TRBJ2-1, with 11 positions matching TRBD2. The CDR3 sequence is 17 residues long. The ends lost 1 base at V and 5 bases at J; junction bases unmatched: 7. Germline loops: CDR1 LGHDT, CDR2 YNNKEL (reference sequence). The CDR3 DNA follows: TGTGCCAGCAGCCAAGCGCGGCTAGCGGGAGGTCACAATGAGCAGTTCTTC. It translates to CASSQARLAGGHNEQFF.

This clone was seen just once. V is TRBV6-5 and J is TRBJ2-3, with TRBD2 identical over 7 bases. Germline V gives CDR1 MNHEY, CDR2 SVGAGI. The CDR3 covers 15 residues. Germline trimming cut 6 bases from V and 0 bases from J; bases unmatched to any gene: 6. The CDR3 sequence is CASSPGTTSTDTQYF. The CDR3 DNA follows: TGTGCCAGCAGCCCCGGGACTACTAGCACAGATACGCAGTATTTT.

The CDR3 DNA reads as TGTGCCAGTAGTATCCATTCTTTGGCTAGCGGGAGCTCCTACAATGAGCAGTTCTTC. It specifies CASSIHSLASGSSYNEQFF. The chain recombines TRBV19 with TRBJ2-1, with 10 bases lining up with TRBD2. Trimming cost V 3 bases and J 0 bases; bases outside gene matches: 11. CDR3 length equals 19 residues. CDR1 is LNHDA and CDR2 is SQIVND in the germline V gene (reference sequence). Full variable domain (rest looked up from reference TRBV19 and TRBJ2-1): DGGITQSPKYLFRKEGQNVTLSCEQNLNHDAMYWYRQDPGQGLRLIYYSQIVNDFQKGDIAEGYSVSREKKESFPLTVTSAQKNPTAFYLCASSIHSLASGSSYNEQFFGPGTRLTVL.

The chain carries TRBV6-5 and TRBJ1-5, with D tentatively TRBD1 (6 bases). CDR1 is MNHEY and CDR2 is SVGAGI in the germline V gene. The CDR3 is 15 residues long. V gave up 5 bases and J gave up 0 bases, with 11 bases separating them. In DNA, the CDR3 is TGTGCCAGCAGTACGGACAGATTTAGCAATCAGCCCCAGCATTTT. Amino acids: CASSTDRFSNQPQHF.

The CDR3 here is CASSVVDRDTEAFF. In nucleotides, the CDR3 is TGTGCCAGCAGCGTAGTGGACAGGGACACTGAAGCTTTCTTT. V is TRBV9 and J is TRBJ1-1; 8 positions agree with TRBD1. The CDR3 is made up of 14 amino acids. Germline loops: CDR1 SGDLS, CDR2 YYNGEE. V lost 0 bases, J lost 3 bases, and 1 base stayed unmatched.

The chain couples TRBV5-4 to TRBJ1-3; D unclear. This CDR3 contains 16 residues. The germline CDR1 and CDR2 sequences are SGHNT and YYREEE (reference sequence). Trimming cost V 0 bases and J 0 bases, with 10 bases left between them. The CDR3 is CASSLGTPNSGNTIYF. In nucleotides, the CDR3 is TGTGCCAGCAGCTTGGGCACACCAAACTCTGGAAACACCATATATTTT. The variable domain in full, completed from reference TRBV5-4 and TRBJ1-3, reads ETGVTQSPTHLIKTRGQQVTLRCSSQSGHNTVSWYQQALGQGPQFIFQYYREEENGRGNFPPRFSGLQFPNYSSELNVNALELDDSALYLCASSLGTPNSGNTIYFGEGSWLTVV.

CDR3 in amino acids: CAIQGVNTEAFF. As DNA, the CDR3 is TGTGCCATCCAGGGGGTGAACACTGAAGCTTTCTTT. The genes are TRBV6-5 and TRBJ1-1; 7 nucleotides match TRBD1. This CDR3 is 12 amino acids long. Per germline, CDR1 MNHEY and CDR2 SVGAGI. V shed 10 bases and J 0 bases; nucleotides not matched to a gene: 2.

The rearrangement joins TRBV11-2 to TRBJ2-7, with D possibly matching TRBD1 (5 bases). Trimming shortened V by 5 bases and J by 1 base, and 15 bases separated the two germline ends. Per germline, CDR1 SGHAT and CDR2 FQNNGV. This CDR3 region has 15 residues. CDR3 nucleotide sequence: TGTGCCAGCAGCGCCTTAGCAGGGTTATCCTACGAGCAGTACTTC. Residues: CASSALAGLSYEQYF.

V and J are TRBV11-1 and TRBJ1-1, with D maybe TRBD1 (6 bases). This CDR3 has 12 amino acids. V was pared by 5 bases and J by 8 bases, with 12 bases between. Germline assignment: CDR1 SGHAT and CDR2 FQDESV (reference sequence). CDR3 bases: TGTGCCAGCAGCACCGGACAGATAGAAGCTTTCTTT. It encodes CASSTGQIEAFF.

The rearrangement links TRBV19 to TRBJ2-7; D remains unclear. V was pared by 4 bases and J by 5 bases, with 6 bases between. CDR1 LNHDA and CDR2 SQIVND come from the germline V gene (reference sequence). The CDR3 extends over 11 amino acids. The CDR3 spells CASSNLNEQYF. CDR3 nucleotides: TGTGCCAGTAGTAACTTGAACGAGCAGTACTTC. The variable domain in full, completed from reference TRBV19 and TRBJ2-7, reads DGGITQSPKYLFRKEGQNVTLSCEQNLNHDAMYWYRQDPGQGLRLIYYSQIVNDFQKGDIAEGYSVSREKKESFPLTVTSAQKNPTAFYLCASSNLNEQYFGPGTRLTVT.

For this clone: A read error may account for a junction end that differs from germline. V and J are TRBV19 and TRBJ2-1; D perhaps matches TRBD1 (6 bases). Per the germline V gene, CDR1 is LNHDA and CDR2 is SQIVND (reference sequence). This CDR3 contains 13 residues. DNA of the CDR3: TGTGCCAGTAGTACTGTTGCTCACAGGGTCCGAATCTTC. Its protein is CASSTVAHRVRIF.

This chain joins TRBV29-1 and TRBJ2-5; D is unclear. From germline, CDR1 is SQVTM and CDR2 ANQGSEA. CDR3 length: 13 residues. The germline V and J ends were trimmed by 2 bases and 5 bases, with 12 bases remaining between them. In DNA, the CDR3 is TGCAGCGTTGAACAAGTGCCCGAGGAGACCCAGTACTTC. Residues: CSVEQVPEETQYF. Supplemented by reference TRBV29-1 and TRBJ2-5, the full variable domain reads SAVISQKPSRDICQRGTSLTIQCQVDSQVTMMFWYRQQPGQSLTLIATANQGSEATYESGFVIDKFPISRPNLTFSTLTVSNMSPEDSSIYLCSVEQVPEETQYFGPGTRLLVL.

The CDR3 DNA reads as TGTGCCAGCAGTTTCGATCAGGGCAGGGAATGGCCCCAGTACTTC. It yields the protein CASSFDQGREWPQYF. V gene TRBV9 combines with J gene TRBJ2-7; tentative D call: TRBD1 (5 bases). CDR1 and CDR2 from the germline V gene are SGDLS and YYNGEE. V dropped 5 bases and J dropped 10 bases, with 25 bases sitting between them. The CDR3 is 15 amino acids.

The chain uses TRBV10-3 and TRBJ2-1; weak D call: TRBD2 (5 bases). V was clipped by 6 bases and J by 3 bases, with 6 bases between them. Germline-derived CDR1 and CDR2 are ENHRY and SYGVKD. The CDR3 has 12 amino acids. The CDR3 is CAISGDYNEQFF. In nucleotides, the CDR3 is TGTGCCATCAGCGGGGACTACAATGAGCAGTTCTTC.

The CDR3 sequence: CASTSGVRTDTQYF. The CDR3 DNA is TGTGCCAGCACATCGGGGGTGCGCACAGATACGCAGTATTTT. The rearrangement links TRBV2 to TRBJ2-3; maybe TRBD2 (6 bases). The CDR3 sequence is 14 residues long. The V gene's germline CDR1 is SNHLY and CDR2 FYNNEI. Trimming cost V 7 bases and J 1 base, with 12 bases left between them.

The chain joins TRBV6-5 to TRBJ1-2; D is possibly TRBD1 (6 bases). Germline CDR1 MNHEY, CDR2 SVGAGI. V lost 0 bases to trimming and J lost 7 bases, with 12 bases between them. The length of the CDR3 is 14 residues. The CDR3 nucleotides read TGTGCCAGCAGTTACTCGGGGGGGCTTGGTGGCTACACCTTC. This sequence encodes CASSYSGGLGGYTF.

In its sample, this clone was seen a few times. CDR3 region: CASSGAGTSGRSYNEQFF. The CDR3 coding sequence is TGTGCCAGCAGCGGAGCCGGGACTAGCGGGAGGTCCTACAATGAGCAGTTCTTC. The V call is TRBV9, the J call TRBJ2-1; 15 bases match TRBD2. J lost 1 base, V lost 3 bases, and 5 bases had no gene match. The CDR3 sequence is 18 residues long. Germline lookup yields CDR1 SGDLS and CDR2 YYNGEE.

This clone showed up just a few times. The V call is TRBV11-2, the J call TRBJ1-2, with D possibly being TRBD1 (6 bases). The CDR3 spans 15 residues. The germline V gene has CDR1 SGHAT and CDR2 FQNNGV. The V and J ends lost 4 bases and 0 bases respectively, with 12 bases between them. In DNA form, the CDR3 reads TGTGCCAGCAGCTCACGGACAGCCACTAACTATGGCTACACCTTC. The encoded protein is CASSSRTATNYGYTF.

This sequence joins TRBV14 and TRBJ2-7, with D possibly being TRBD1 (6 bases). This CDR3 is built from 16 residues. Between the trimmed V and J ends, which lost 3 bases and 2 bases, there was a span of 17 bases. Germline CDR1 reads SGHDN; CDR2 reads FVKESK. The CDR3: CASSQRGGTETYEQYF. DNA of the CDR3: TGTGCCAGCAGCCAGCGAGGGGGAACGGAGACCTACGAGCAGTACTTC. The full variable domain, its missing parts supplied by reference TRBV14 and TRBJ2-7, is EAGVTQFPSHSVIEKGQTVTLRCDPISGHDNLYWYRRVMGKEIKFLLHFVKESKQDESGMPNNRFLAERTGGTYSTLKVQPAELEDSGVYFCASSQRGGTETYEQYFGPGTRLTVT.

The V call is TRBV30, the J call TRBJ1-1; unclear D gene. This CDR3 spans 13 amino acids. Trimming stripped 1 base from V and 0 bases from J, with 6 bases between. The germline V gene encodes CDR1 GTSNPN and CDR2 SVGIG (reference sequence). CDR3 bases: TGTGCCTGGAGTGACGGGGTGAACACTGAAGCTTTCTTT. Protein sequence: CAWSDGVNTEAFF.

The V call is TRBV3-1 (or the pseudogene TRBV3-2), the J call TRBJ2-7; a possible D gene is TRBD2 (5 bases). Per the germline V gene, CDR1 is LGHDT and CDR2 is YNNKEL (reference sequence). The CDR3 sequence is 13 residues long. V gave up 4 bases and J gave up 3 bases, with 10 bases separating them. The CDR3 reads CASSPGSYYEQYF. The DNA for the CDR3 is TGTGCCAGCAGCCCGGGGTCGTACTACGAGCAGTACTTC.